One sample yielded the 5 T cell receptor beta chains listed below, sequenced in a study of glioma-infiltrating T cells. TCR alpha and beta CDR3 regions were amplified from RNA using iRepertoire nested multiplex PCR. Each CDR3 protein is one row after TCRdb ran MiXCR on the multiplex PCR reads. The table shows around 130,000 distinct CDR3 sequences, with roughly a quarter occurring only once. The sample comprised glioma tissue, nonneoplastic brain tissue, or PBMCs (not recorded which). These receptors were collected from a human donor with low-grade glioma or glioblastoma, undergoing nonglioma brain surgery, or in good health (not recorded which).

There are many counts of this clonotype. The rearrangement links TRBV11-3 to TRBJ1-5, with D possibly matching TRBD1 (5 bases). V lost 5 bases, J lost 4 bases, and 9 bases lay in between. Germline V lookup: CDR1 SGHNT, CDR2 YENEEA. The CDR3 runs 13 residues. The DNA for the CDR3 is TGTGCCAGCAGCCCGGGACTTAATCAGCCCCAGCATTTT. Protein product: CASSPGLNQPQHF.

The sample holds many counts of this clonotype. The J gene is TRBJ2-3, the V gene TRBV24-1, with a weak D call TRBD2 (6 bases). CDR1 and CDR2 (germline): KGHDR, SFDVKD. Trimming cost V 4 bases and J 3 bases, with 13 bases left between them. The CDR3 runs to 15 residues. The CDR3 loop reads CATSEPASGTDTQYF. In nucleotides, the CDR3 is TGTGCCACCAGTGAGCCGGCCAGCGGGACAGATACGCAGTATTTT.

The table lists this clonotype with a few counts. The chain is built from TRBV28 and TRBJ2-7; the match to TRBD1 covers 7 bases. The germline gives CDR1 MDHEN, CDR2 SYDVKM. J lost 4 bases, V lost 6 bases, and 9 bases had no gene match. CDR3 length: 14 residues. In DNA form, the CDR3 reads TGTGCCAGCAGCGTTCAACAGGGGATGTACGAGCAGTACGTC. Amino acids: CASSVQQGMYEQYV.

In this sample, this clonotype turned up many times. This chain uses TRBV6-1 with TRBJ2-1, with TRBD2 matching 10 bases. After removal of 6 bases from V and 0 bases from J, the junction contained 2 bases not matched to a gene. CDR3 length equals 15 residues. Germline V gene data show CDR1 as MNHNS and CDR2 as SASEGT. The CDR3 sequence: CASRLAGGSYNEQFF. The CDR3 bases are TGTGCCAGCAGGTTAGCGGGGGGCTCCTACAATGAGCAGTTCTTC.

The table lists this clonotype with a few counts. This chain uses TRBV7-2 with TRBJ2-1; tentative D call: TRBD1 (5 bases). Germline loops: CDR1 SGHTA, CDR2 FQGNSA. The CDR3 contains 16 residues. Deletions cut 5 bases from V and 0 bases from J, with 14 bases between. This CDR3 reads CASSKLAQASYNEQFF. The DNA of the CDR3 is TGTGCCAGCAGCAAGTTGGCACAGGCCTCCTACAATGAGCAGTTCTTC.